Listed here are 21 T cell receptor beta chains from one sample, sequenced in a study of T-cell reconstitution after alpha-beta-depleted transplantation in children. TCRbeta library preparation incorporated unique molecular identifiers. TCRdb fed the PCR reads into MiXCR, producing one record per CDR3 protein. The sample carries about 260,000 distinct CDR3 sequences, approximately 8% recorded once. This specimen was PBMCs, mostly from graft donor cells, taken 180 days after TCRalphabeta/CD19-depleted stem cell transplant. These receptor sequences come from a male patient aged 10 to 17 who had a stem cell transplant for acute lymphoblastic leukemia, so the T cells may come from the graft donor.

In this sample, this clonotype turned up many times. This rearrangement joins TRBV29-1 to TRBJ2-2; D ambiguous. The CDR3 contains 12 residues. Germline-derived CDR1 and CDR2 are SQVTM and ANQGSEA. V lost 5 bases, J lost 0 bases, and 4 bases lay in between. CDR3 DNA sequence: TGCAGCGTTCAACCGAACACCGGGGAGCTGTTTTTT. Protein product: CSVQPNTGELFF.

This clonotype appeared a few times. The chain recombines TRBV6-2 or TRBV6-3 with TRBJ2-3; unclear D gene. Germline CDR1 is MNHEY and CDR2 is SVGEGT. V was pared by 0 bases and J by 0 bases, with 13 bases between. CDR3 length equals 17 residues. CDR3 sequence: CASSYSESKSSTDTQYF. The CDR3 DNA reads TGTGCCAGCAGTTACTCGGAGTCGAAATCTAGCACAGATACGCAGTATTTT.

There are a few counts of this clonotype. The chain couples TRBV12-3 or TRBV12-4 to TRBJ2-4, with D uncertain. Trimming left V 4 bases short and J 0 bases short, with 13 bases between. This CDR3 has 16 residues. The CDR3: CASSSRTNLAKNIQYF. The CDR3 nucleotides read TGTGCCAGCAGTTCCCGGACCAATCTAGCCAAAAACATTCAGTACTTC.

This clonotype came up many times. The rearrangement uses TRBV12-5 and TRBJ1-2, with a possible D match to TRBD1 (6 bases). CDR1 is LGHNT, CDR2 FRNRAP, per germline. V was shortened by 5 bases and J by 4 bases, with 20 bases between the two germline ends. The CDR3 is 16 residues long. The CDR3 DNA follows: TGTGCTAGTGGTCCAAGGGGGGGAAAGCACAGCTATGGCTACACCTTC. Translation: CASGPRGGKHSYGYTF.

The chain couples TRBV19 to TRBJ2-1, with D tentatively TRBD1 (6 bases). The V gene lost 3 bases and the J gene lost 8 bases, with 11 bases spanning the gap. The V gene's germline CDR1 is LNHDA and CDR2 SQIVND (reference sequence). The CDR3 sequence is 13 residues long. Here the CDR3 reads CASSILRGDEQFF. In DNA form, the CDR3 reads TGTGCCAGTAGTATCCTCAGGGGCGATGAGCAGTTCTTC.

The chain links TRBV15 to TRBJ2-7, with D tentatively TRBD2 (5 bases). The germline V gene has CDR1 LNHNV and CDR2 YYDKDF (reference sequence). V was shortened by 0 bases and J by 5 bases, with 14 bases between the two germline ends. CDR3 length equals 15 residues. The CDR3 DNA reads as TGTGCCACCAGCAGAGATGCGGCCCGGGGAAACGAGCAGTACTTC. It encodes CATSRDAARGNEQYF.

This clonotype was detected many times. V usage is TRBV27 and J usage is TRBJ2-2; 12 bases map to TRBD2. The CDR3 sequence is 16 residues long. V lost 3 bases, J lost 6 bases, and 5 bases stayed unmatched. The germline V gene encodes CDR1 MNHEY and CDR2 SMNVEV (reference sequence). The CDR3, as DNA: TGTGCCAGCAGTTTTGTACTAGCGGGGGGTCCCGGGGAGCTGTTTTTT. This gives the protein CASSFVLAGGPGELFF.

In this sample, this clonotype turned up many times. CDR3 residues: CASSFPGTVSYSNQPQHF. In nucleotides, the CDR3 is TGTGCCAGCAGTTTCCCTGGGACAGTTTCTTATAGCAATCAGCCCCAGCATTTT. The V and J genes are TRBV28 and TRBJ1-5; 7 nucleotides align to TRBD1. The V segment lost 3 bases and the J segment 0 bases; nucleotides outside the gene matches: 11. This CDR3 has 18 amino acids. CDR1 and CDR2 from the germline V gene are MDHEN and SYDVKM. Combining the CDR3 with reference TRBV28 and TRBJ1-5 gives the whole variable domain DVKVTQSSRYLVKRTGEKVFLECVQDMDHENMFWYRQDPGLGLRLIYFSYDVKMKEKGDIPEGYSVSREKKERFSLILESASTNQTSMYLCASSFPGTVSYSNQPQHFGDGTRLSIL.

In this sample, this clonotype turned up many times. The chain employs TRBV13 and TRBJ1-1; 8 positions match TRBD1. The V segment lost 3 bases and the J segment 5 bases; nucleotides outside the gene matches: 11. From germline, CDR1 is PRHDT and CDR2 FYEKMQ (reference sequence). This CDR3 is 16 amino acids long. CDR3 amino acids: CASSFSVGQGGTEAFF. CDR3 in DNA: TGTGCCAGCAGCTTTTCGGTTGGACAGGGAGGGACTGAAGCTTTCTTT.

In its sample, this clonotype was seen many times. In DNA, the CDR3 is TGTGCCAGCAGGCCGACAGGGCCCAATGAAAAACTGTTTTTT. It is translated as CASRPTGPNEKLFF. The chain recombines TRBV3-1 with TRBJ1-4, with 7 positions matching TRBD1. Germline CDR1 reads LGHDT; CDR2 reads YNNKEL (reference sequence). The CDR3 has 14 residues. The J segment lost 5 bases and the V segment lost 6 bases, leaving 6 bases of the junction unmatched.

The table lists this clonotype with many counts. This chain links TRBV6-5 with TRBJ1-3; D is ambiguous. The length of the CDR3 is 15 residues. The ends were cut back, 0 bases at V and 4 bases at J, with 10 bases in the middle. Germline V gives CDR1 MNHEY, CDR2 SVGAGI. CDR3 bases: TGTGCCAGCAGTTACTCTCGGGGATCGGGAAACACCATATATTTT. Translation: CASSYSRGSGNTIYF.

This clonotype was observed a few times. The chain uses TRBV20-1 and TRBJ2-5; TRBD1 matches 9 bases. V lost 7 bases, J lost 3 bases, and 0 bases stayed unmatched. Germline values: CDR1 DFQATT, CDR2 SNEGSKA (reference sequence). This CDR3 is 11 amino acids long. The chain's CDR3 is CSGQGEETQYF. The CDR3 bases are TGCAGTGGACAGGGGGAAGAGACCCAGTACTTC.

The chain recombines TRBV7-2 with TRBJ2-5; 7 bases line up with TRBD2. CDR1 and CDR2 (germline): SGHTA, FQGNSA. The CDR3 consists of 14 residues. The V and J ends lost 3 bases and 3 bases, in that order; junction bases with no gene match: 4. The CDR3 protein is CASSLGGAKETQYF. CDR3 nucleotides: TGTGCCAGCAGCTTGGGAGGGGCGAAAGAGACCCAGTACTTC.

Comment on this clonotype: A read error may explain this, as a much larger clone is one base away. This rearrangement joins TRBV15 to TRBJ2-7, with 9 positions matching TRBD2. The V gene's germline CDR1 is LNHNV and CDR2 YYDKDF (reference sequence). The CDR3 spans 20 residues. CDR3 sequence: CATSSPDRGSGGPYSYDQYF. CDR3 DNA: TGTGCCACCAGCAGCCCCGATCGCGGTAGCGGGGGCCCCTACTCCTACGACCAGTACTTC.

This clonotype was seen at least ten times. CDR3 nucleotides: TGTGCCAGCAGTCTCCGCCGGAGGGCAAACAATGAGCAGTTCTTC. Amino acid sequence: CASSLRRRANNEQFF. The V and J genes are TRBV28 and TRBJ2-1; TRBD2 is a possible D gene (6 bases). CDR3 length: 15 residues. Germline V gives CDR1 MDHEN, CDR2 SYDVKM. Trimming shortened V by 5 bases and J by 5 bases, and 16 bases separated the two germline ends.

Details on this clonotype: Given a much more abundant clone one base away, this may be a read error. This chain uses TRBV5-8 with TRBJ1-6; D perhaps matches TRBD1 (5 bases). CDR3 length equals 15 residues. Germline V gene sequence: CDR1 SGHTS, CDR2 YDEGEE. The CDR3 sequence: CASSFRQLHSPPPHF. Here the CDR3 DNA reads TGTGCCAGCAGCTTCCGACAGCTACACAGTCCACCCCCCCACTTT.

In this sample, this clonotype turned up a few times. This chain uses TRBV18 with TRBJ2-3; D perhaps matches TRBD1 (6 bases). Trimming left V 3 bases short and J 6 bases short, with 19 bases between. This CDR3 is 16 amino acids long. CDR1 is KGHSH, CDR2 LQKENI, per germline. DNA of the CDR3: TGTGCCAGCTCACCGACTCGAAGTGGGGGCCGCGATACGCAGTATTTT. Protein: CASSPTRSGGRDTQYF.

Ten or more counts support this clonotype. The chain links TRBV20-1 to TRBJ2-1; D not resolved. This CDR3 region has 14 residues. CDR1 is DFQATT and CDR2 is SNEGSKA in the germline V gene (reference sequence). The ends were cut back, 0 bases at V and 0 bases at J, with 6 bases in the middle. The CDR3 region is CSARDSSSYNEQFF. The DNA of the CDR3 is TGCAGTGCTAGAGACTCGAGCTCCTACAATGAGCAGTTCTTC.

This clonotype was seen at least ten times. This chain connects TRBV4-2 to TRBJ2-4, with 10 bases matching TRBD1. V dropped 0 bases and J dropped 0; count of bases not matched to a gene: 8. Germline-derived CDR1 and CDR2 are LGHNA and YNFKEQ. The CDR3 runs 19 residues. This CDR3 reads CASSQELTTGGLAKNIQYF. The CDR3 DNA sequence: TGTGCCAGCAGCCAAGAACTAACGACAGGGGGCCTAGCCAAAAACATTCAGTACTTC.

This clonotype was detected ten times or more. This chain connects TRBV29-1 to TRBJ2-2; 7 nucleotides agree with TRBD2. The CDR3 runs to 13 residues. The germline gives CDR1 SQVTM, CDR2 ANQGSEA. V dropped 6 bases and J dropped 6; count of bases not matched to a gene: 7. The CDR3 is CSVTSDWAGELFF. The DNA of the CDR3 is TGCAGCGTCACTAGCGATTGGGCCGGGGAGCTGTTTTTT.

This clonotype showed up just a few times. The chain is built from TRBV12-3 or TRBV12-4 and TRBJ2-7, with TRBD2 identical over 8 bases. The CDR3 sequence is 14 residues long. The trim removed 5 bases at V and 4 bases at J, leaving 7 bases unmatched. The CDR3 protein is CASSPPGGDYEQYF. The CDR3 DNA reads TGTGCCAGCAGTCCCCCCGGGGGGGATTACGAGCAGTACTTC.